Included here is one T cell receptor beta chain sequence, with context. Its matching antigen is unknown. The CDR3 length is 15 residues. Germline assignment: CDR1 KGHSH and CDR2 LQKENI. An Oncomine TCR Beta short-read assay was used to sequence the DNA from cultured CD4+ T cells. TCRdb redid the calling of the PCR reads with MiXCR, one entry per CDR3 protein. The sample contains 15,000 to 20,000 distinct CDR3 sequences, 35% to 40% of which appear only once. These data originate in a study of vaccination and CD4 T cells after COVID-19. Documented treatment: 10-day PBMC culture with coronavirus spike peptide pools or control peptides (ViraFEST assay).

Material: CD4+ T cells from blood, cultured in vitro. The V and J genes are TRBV18 and TRBJ1-3; D possibly corresponds to TRBD1 (5 bases). The TCR originated in a human donor who had recovered from COVID-19. The CDR3: CEPGGGRISGNTIYF. Written as DNA, the CDR3 is TGTGAACCCGGTGGGGGTCGAATATCTGGAAACACCATATATTTT. Complete variable domain (other parts from reference TRBV18 and TRBJ1-3): NAGVMQNPRHLVRRRGQEARLRCSPMKGHSHVYWYRQLPEEGLKFMVYLQKENIIDESGMPKERFSAEFPKEGPSILRIQQVVRGDSAAYFCEPGGGRISGNTIYFGEGSWLTVV.